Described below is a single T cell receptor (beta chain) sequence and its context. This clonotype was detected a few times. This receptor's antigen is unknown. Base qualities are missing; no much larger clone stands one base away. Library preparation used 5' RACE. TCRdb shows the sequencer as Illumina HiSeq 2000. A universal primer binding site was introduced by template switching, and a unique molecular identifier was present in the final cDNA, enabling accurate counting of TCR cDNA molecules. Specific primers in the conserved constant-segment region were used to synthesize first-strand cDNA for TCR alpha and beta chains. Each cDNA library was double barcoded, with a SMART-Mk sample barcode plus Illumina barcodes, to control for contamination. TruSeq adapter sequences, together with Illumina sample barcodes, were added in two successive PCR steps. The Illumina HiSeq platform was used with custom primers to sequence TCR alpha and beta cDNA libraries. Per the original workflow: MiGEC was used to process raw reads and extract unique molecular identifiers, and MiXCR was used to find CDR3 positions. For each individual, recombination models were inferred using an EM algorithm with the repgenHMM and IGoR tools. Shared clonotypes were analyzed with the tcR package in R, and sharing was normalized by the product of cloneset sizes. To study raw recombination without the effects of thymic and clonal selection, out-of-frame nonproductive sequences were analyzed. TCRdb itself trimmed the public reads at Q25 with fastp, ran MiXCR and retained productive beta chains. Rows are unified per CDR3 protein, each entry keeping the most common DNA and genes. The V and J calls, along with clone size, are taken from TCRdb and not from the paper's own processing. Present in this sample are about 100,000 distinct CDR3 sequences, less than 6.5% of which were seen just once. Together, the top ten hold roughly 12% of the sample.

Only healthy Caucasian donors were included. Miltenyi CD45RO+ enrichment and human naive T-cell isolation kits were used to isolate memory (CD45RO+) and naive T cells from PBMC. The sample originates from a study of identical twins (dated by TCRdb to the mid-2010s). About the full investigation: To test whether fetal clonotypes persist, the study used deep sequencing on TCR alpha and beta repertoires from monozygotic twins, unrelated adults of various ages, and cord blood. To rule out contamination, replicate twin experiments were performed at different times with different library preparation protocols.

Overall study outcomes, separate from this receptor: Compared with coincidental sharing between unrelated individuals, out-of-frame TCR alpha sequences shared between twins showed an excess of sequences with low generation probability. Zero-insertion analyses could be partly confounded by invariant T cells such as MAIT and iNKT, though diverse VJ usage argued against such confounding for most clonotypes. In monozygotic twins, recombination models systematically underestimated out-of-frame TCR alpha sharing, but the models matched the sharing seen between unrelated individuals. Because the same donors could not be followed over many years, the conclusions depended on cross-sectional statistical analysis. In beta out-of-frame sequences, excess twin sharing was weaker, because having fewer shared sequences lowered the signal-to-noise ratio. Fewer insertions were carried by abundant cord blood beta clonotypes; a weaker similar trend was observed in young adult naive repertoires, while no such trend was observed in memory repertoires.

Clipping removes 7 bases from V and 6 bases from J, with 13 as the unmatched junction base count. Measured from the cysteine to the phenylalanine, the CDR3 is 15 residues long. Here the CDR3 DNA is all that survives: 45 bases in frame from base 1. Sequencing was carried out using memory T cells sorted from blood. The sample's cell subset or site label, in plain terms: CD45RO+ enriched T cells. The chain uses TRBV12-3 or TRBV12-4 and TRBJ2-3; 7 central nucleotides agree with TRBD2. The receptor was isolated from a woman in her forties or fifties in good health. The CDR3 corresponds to CASNLGLVPSDTQYF. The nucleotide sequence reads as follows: TGTGCCAGCAACTTAGGACTAGTGCCGTCGGATACGCAGTATTTT.